The source of this T cell receptor (beta chain) is a study of cytomegalovirus exposure and HLA in healthy donors. Study observations and caveats: HLA alleles showed associations with about 17,000 TCR beta sequences in a later analysis, at a 0.05 false discovery rate. As immune exposure information, only CMV serostatus was available. It was 150 to 200 TCR beta chains that were listed as cytomegalovirus-associated. The classifier reportedly diagnosed cytomegalovirus status with high specificity and sensitivity.

As for this clone: Its target is unknown.

Germline CDR1 and CDR2: SGHRS and YFSETQ. The J segment lost 3 bases and the V segment lost 5 bases, leaving 10 bases of the junction unmatched. The CDR3 runs to 17 residues. In the PCR, 60 Vbeta and 13 Jbeta primers were used. Assay used: immunoSEQ multiplex PCR; TCRdb lists only in-frame clones, some missing. Counted here are around 71,000 clones, under 80% occurring once; the ten biggest clones make up around 15%. The V and J genes are TRBV5-1 and TRBJ2-7, with TRBD2 identical over 14 bases. Sequencing was done on a sample of PBMCs. The sequence was collected from a male donor in good health and CMV-seropositive. As DNA, the CDR3 is TGCGCCAGCAGGCCCGGGACTAGCGGGAGCATGGGCTACGAGCAGTACTTC. This sequence encodes CASRPGTSGSMGYEQYF.